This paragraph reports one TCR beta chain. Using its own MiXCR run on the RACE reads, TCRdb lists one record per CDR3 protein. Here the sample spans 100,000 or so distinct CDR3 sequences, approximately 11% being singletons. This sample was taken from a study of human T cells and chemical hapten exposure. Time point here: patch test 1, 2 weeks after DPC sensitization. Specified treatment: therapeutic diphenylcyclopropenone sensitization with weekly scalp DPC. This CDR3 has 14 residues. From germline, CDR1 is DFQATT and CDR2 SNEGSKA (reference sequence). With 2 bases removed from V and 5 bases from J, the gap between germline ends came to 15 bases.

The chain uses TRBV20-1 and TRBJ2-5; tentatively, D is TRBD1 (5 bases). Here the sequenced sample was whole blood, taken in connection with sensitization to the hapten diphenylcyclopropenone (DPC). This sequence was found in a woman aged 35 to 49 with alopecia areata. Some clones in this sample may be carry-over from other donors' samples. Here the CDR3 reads CSARIRWTLETQYF. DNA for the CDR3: TGCAGTGCTAGAATTCGCTGGACATTGGAGACCCAGTACTTC.